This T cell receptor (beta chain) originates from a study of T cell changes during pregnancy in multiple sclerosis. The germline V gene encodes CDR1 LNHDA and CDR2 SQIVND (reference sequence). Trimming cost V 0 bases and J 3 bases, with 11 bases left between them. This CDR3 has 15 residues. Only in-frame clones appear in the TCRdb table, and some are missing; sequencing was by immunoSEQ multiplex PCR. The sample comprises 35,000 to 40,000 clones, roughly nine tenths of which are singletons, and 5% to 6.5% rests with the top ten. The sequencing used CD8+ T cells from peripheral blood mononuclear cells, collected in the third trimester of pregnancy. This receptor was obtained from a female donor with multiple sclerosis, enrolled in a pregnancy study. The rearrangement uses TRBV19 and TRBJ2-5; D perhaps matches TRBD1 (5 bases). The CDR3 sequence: CASSIDLGVEETQYF. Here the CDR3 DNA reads TGTGCCAGTAGTATAGATCTAGGGGTTGAAGAGACCCAGTACTTC.